This TCR beta chain was sequenced in a study of T cells in Graves' hyperthyroidism and ophthalmopathy. For the study at large: The authors collected peripheral blood at initial diagnosis, before any treatment. Overall study results and limits: By a 13 V-J model, ophthalmopathy was set apart from stable hyperthyroidism. Peripheral blood also featured most of the thyroid clonotypes expanded above 0.001.

There were TCR beta CDR3 regions amplified from RNA transcripts. An initial round of RT-PCR targeting the TCR CDR3 relied on the HTBI primer set. TCRdb re-called the multiplex PCR reads with MiXCR, one entry per CDR3 protein. The sample carries hundreds of thousands of distinct CDR3 sequences, approximately 13% recorded once. This clonotype was recorded at least ten times. Its target is not known. The ends were cut back, 0 bases at V and 2 bases at J, with 14 bases in the middle. The CDR3 extends over 17 amino acids. Germline CDR1 SGHRS, CDR2 YFSETQ. Every diagnosis used clinical symptoms, serum thyroxine and TRAb, thyroid ultrasound and orbital computed tomography.

This receptor was identified in a woman aged 25 to 39 with Graves' hyperthyroidism. Sequences were obtained from blood. V usage is TRBV5-1 and J usage is TRBJ2-2; tentative D call: TRBD2 (6 bases). CDR3 protein: CASSLAWVAANTGELFF. Here the CDR3 DNA reads TGCGCCAGCAGCTTGGCCTGGGTAGCGGCAAACACCGGGGAGCTGTTTTTT.